This TCR beta chain was obtained from a study of cytomegalovirus exposure and HLA in healthy donors listed by TCRdb under 2017. A note on the overall study: In an earlier analysis of under 750 of the donors, 250 to 350 Gb of sequence data and 117 million unique TCR beta sequences from roughly 180 million T cells were reported. A later analysis re-examined previously published TCR beta repertoires from around 670 donors and added high-resolution HLA genotyping to investigate patterns of TCR occurrence. Class I and class II HLA loci were covered by the typing at four-digit resolution. Every discovery cohort repertoire had been produced on one sequencing platform. Donor age, sex, ethnicity and CMV serostatus were compiled together with the repertoire data. A separate validation cohort of more than 100 different subjects was used in addition to the approximately 610-subject first cohort. In an earlier analysis of a few hundred of the donors, high-throughput TCR beta sequencing was used to judge whether each TCR beta V gene segment behaved as functional or pseudogenic. Rather than using new phenotypic data, the later analysis identified candidate immune exposures from TCR beta sequences and from how often those sequences occurred across donors. Of the approximately 400 genotyped donors, roughly 85% fell in the genetic ancestry cluster associated with self-reported Caucasian donors. Roughly five DR-DQ haplotypes were treated as single units for association and clustering because of strong linkage in the cohort. On average, 235,054 unique TCR beta nucleotide sequences were sequenced per donor among 398 genotyped donors of the cohort, with roughly 19% of those sequences being non-productive. A later genetic analysis took genome-wide SNP genotypes for 398 of the 666 donors and used that subset as a discovery cohort. The study was designed to test whether signatures of past pathogen exposure could be identified by cataloging public T cell receptors. The study profiled the T cell repertoires of hundreds of subjects by immunosequencing and related them to cytomegalovirus serostatus. The number of donors typed differed by locus, with roughly 629-640 for A, B, C, DRB1 and DQB1, roughly 520 for DQA1, 600 to 610 for DPA1, and some 440 for DPB1. To predict cytomegalovirus infection status, the study combined high-throughput TCR immunosequencing, statistical association of individual TCRs with disease status, and machine learning. Approximately 310 gigabases of sequencing data and tens of millions of unique TCR sequences were included in an early release covering several hundred HLA-typed donors. Broad study findings and their caveats: A later genetic analysis reported fewer N-insertions in productive TCRs among donors in an Asian-associated ancestry cluster than the roughly 700-donor mean. According to a later analysis, parvovirus B19, influenza, CMV and Epstein-Barr virus appeared linked to several top co-occurrence clusters. A group of highly shared sequence variants was considered likely to be a technical artifact of the sequencing pipeline. Most TCR sequences were seen in very few donors, while some public TCRs were found in many individuals. Broadly in line with IMGT annotations, most TCR beta V segments showed up in productive rearrangements about 87% or about 30% of the time in an earlier analysis of several hundred of the donors. In this cohort, only TCR beta chains were sequenced, and detectable features were limited by the absence of alpha or paired-chain data. When HLA alleles, especially DR and DQ, strongly co-occurred, TCR associations were difficult to assign to individual alleles. Cytomegalovirus status was reported to be diagnosed by the classifier with high specificity and sensitivity in both the original and validation cohorts. Most CMV-associated TCR beta chains appeared to be HLA-restricted in a later analysis, and the HLA associations seemed to be driven largely by CMV exposure. The only immune exposure information available for the cohort was CMV serostatus. A further reported finding was that TCR beta sequences accurately predicted the HLA-A and HLA-B alleles for most subjects in the first cohort. According to a later analysis, TCR association rates differed among HLA loci, with DRB1 alleles showing the most associated TCRs and HLA-C alleles showing the fewest. An association between a missense DCLRE1C variant and V-gene and J-gene trimming of TCR beta chains was found in a later genetic analysis and replicated in an independent cohort. Because counts were too low, under 20 rarely observed V segments, including chromosome 9 orphons, were left out of the earlier analysis of about 500 of the donors. In a later analysis, 16,951 TCR beta sequences were associated with specific HLA alleles at a false discovery rate of 0.05. A few of the identified cytomegalovirus-associated TCR beta chains were confirmed in vitro to be specific for cytomegalovirus antigens. The presence/absence analyses assumed that sequencing depth was roughly uniform across donors, and that assumption may not be true. Because some donors lacked HLA typing at each locus, the association tests relied only on the typed subset. Linkage disequilibrium might explain the correlated functional status among segregating V segments, but an unknown experimental factor could not be ruled out. The 87-base-pair reads could not distinguish some IMGT-functional V segments, including TRBV6-2 and TRBV6-3, so those segments were excluded. In the study, approximately 160 TCR beta chains were listed as associated with cytomegalovirus. The authors suggested that the approach could potentially be generalized to other disease states and immunological phenotypes. In a later analysis, HLA-associated TCR beta chains showed more clonal expansion and lower generation probabilities than non-associated chains that were equally common.

The CDR3 sequence holds 15 residues, the cysteine and phenylalanine included. Of the read, only the CDR3 DNA is kept; its 45 bases are in frame from base 1. Reading the germline V gene gives CDR1 SGHRS and CDR2 YFSETQ. V loses 0 bases at its end and J loses 5 bases; junction bases beyond the gene matches: 7. With regard to this clone: It has no known antigen specificity. No much larger clonotype is one base removed from it; base qualities were not supplied.

The cohort was made up of approximately 670 healthy bone marrow donors. All cohort members were sampled while nominally healthy, although unrecorded immune exposures were likely present. The donor tested CMV seronegative, placing the donor among the approximately 360 seronegative members of the cohort. A peripheral blood sample was collected from each donor, and TCR beta sequencing was performed on peripheral blood mononuclear cells. Genomic DNA was extracted from the blood cell samples with the Qiagen DNeasy Blood Extraction Kit. The method was the immunoSEQ multiplex PCR assay. A mixture of 60 forward primers for TCR Vbeta segments and 13 reverse primers for TCR Jbeta segments was used in the multiplex PCR. A multiplex PCR assay on genomic DNA amplified the CDR3 region of rearranged TCR beta genes. The Illumina HiSeq System was used to sequence the amplified TCR beta libraries as 87-base-pair reads. As for how the authors treated the data: In a later analysis, roughly 80 million unique TCR beta chains were counted across the 500 to 850 repertoires, and approximately 11 million of these chains were shared by at least two donors. Raw reads were error-corrected and collapsed into unique sequences by a nearest-neighbor algorithm in which closely related sequences were merged to remove PCR and sequencing errors. To assign V, D and J gene segments, CDR3 sequences were aligned to IMGT reference sequences. For a sequence to be retained, at least a six-nucleotide match to both a V gene segment and a J gene segment was required. Rearrangements were classified as productive when the CDR3 lacked stop codons and remained in frame with V and J, and all other rearrangements were classified as non-productive. Following IMGT convention, CDR3 was defined as the stretch from the second conserved V-encoded cysteine up to the conserved J-encoded phenylalanine. The earlier analysis of some 550 of the donors excluded any sequence lacking an unambiguous match to a single V gene segment. An earlier analysis of several hundred of the donors classified V segments as functional when productive rearrangements were above 56.7% and as segregating when the standard deviation between donors was above 5%. A statistical classification framework was built for diagnosing cytomegalovirus status from the catalog of TCR beta chain sequences. In a later analysis, V and J genes were assigned by comparing TCR nucleotide sequences against IMGT/GENE-DB human TR gene sequences. Using the TCRdist pipeline, a later analysis assigned CDR3 sequences along with most-parsimonious VDJ recombination scenarios. A later analysis defined each TCR beta chain by its CDR3 amino acid sequence plus V-gene family, and excluded reads lacking a unique V-gene family. In a later analysis, approximately 640 highly shared, low-generation-probability nucleotide sequences were removed to address suspected cross-contamination and a sequencing artifact. In a later analysis, a clonal expansion index was calculated for each public chain from normalized within-repertoire ranks of inferred template counts. Generation probabilities in a later analysis came from a VDJ recombination model fitted to out-of-frame rearrangements, and those results were checked against IGoR. A later analysis scored TCR-TCR, TCR-HLA and TCR-CMV co-occurrence with hypergeometric tests, applying a repertoire-size bias correction to TCR pairs. In a later analysis, false discovery rates were estimated by permuting HLA or CMV assignments 20 times. A later analysis grouped co-occurring TCRs with DBSCAN, adding TCRdist sequence similarity when clustering within HLA-allele-positive subsets. For co-occurrence clustering, repertoires with fewer than 30,000 or more than 120,000 public chains were excluded, along with a handful of repertoires with anomalous nucleotide sharing. In its TCRdb copy, this immuneACCESS table keeps in-frame sequences only and misses some clones. Where compared with another copy, unresolved V genes explain less than half of these, and the others have no known cause. V and J calls and clone size come straight from that table; D and trimming were deduced from the DNA. Across this sample there are around 210,000 clones, with 85% seen only once. The top ten constitute 0.24% of the sample.

Recombination connected TRBV5-1 to TRBJ1-1; TRBD1 lines up with 7 middle nucleotides. This clonotype originated in a girl aged 2 to 10 in good health and CMV-seronegative. The sequenced sample consisted of PBMCs. Read as DNA, the sequence is TGCGCCAGCAGCTTGGCTGACAGGGTAGGGACTGAAGCTTTCTTT. The resulting protein is CASSLADRVGTEAFF.